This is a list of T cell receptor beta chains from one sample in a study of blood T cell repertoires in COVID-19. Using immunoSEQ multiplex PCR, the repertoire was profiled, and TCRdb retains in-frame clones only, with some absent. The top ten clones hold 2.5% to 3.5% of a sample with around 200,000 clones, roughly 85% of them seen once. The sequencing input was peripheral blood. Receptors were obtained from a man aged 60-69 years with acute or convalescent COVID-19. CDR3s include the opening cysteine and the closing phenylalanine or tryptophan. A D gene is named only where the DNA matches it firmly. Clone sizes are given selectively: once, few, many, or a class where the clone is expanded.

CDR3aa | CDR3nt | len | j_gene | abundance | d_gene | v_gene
CASSLVASGGEQYF | TGTGCCAGCAGCTTAGTGGCTAGCGGGGGGGAGCAGTACTTC | 14 | TRBJ2-7 | . | TRBD2 | TRBV7-9
CASSSPGQGSYEQYF | TGTGCCAGCAGTTCGCCGGGACAGGGATCCTACGAGCAGTACTTC | 15 | TRBJ2-7 | . | TRBD1 | TRBV6-2/TRBV6-3
CSASRDRNYEQYF | TGCAGTGCTAGTAGGGACAGAAACTACGAGCAGTACTTC | 13 | TRBJ2-7 | few | TRBD1 | TRBV20-1
CASSDPQVAGVGEQFF | TGCGCCAGCAGTGACCCTCAAGTGGCGGGAGTCGGTGAGCAGTTCTTC | 16 | TRBJ2-1 | . | TRBD2 | TRBV10-1
CASSYKDRGRHTEAFF | TGTGCCAGCAGCTACAAGGACAGGGGGCGGCACACTGAAGCTTTCTTT | 16 | TRBJ1-1 | . | TRBD1 | TRBV5-4
CASSTGTSGFYEQYF | TGTGCCAGCAGTACAGGGACTAGCGGGTTCTACGAGCAGTACTTC | 15 | TRBJ2-7 | . | TRBD2 | TRBV6-4
CAISSGATNEKLFF | TGTGCCATCAGTTCAGGGGCAACTAATGAAAAACTGTTTTTT | 14 | TRBJ1-4 | . | . | TRBV10-3
CASSVGAGGEQYF | TGTGCCAGCAGCGTAGGGGCGGGGGGCGAGCAGTACTTC | 13 | TRBJ2-7 | . | TRBD2 | TRBV9
CASSLRGTSGGLGTDTQYF | TGTGCCAGCAGTTTACGGGGGACTAGCGGGGGGCTTGGCACAGATACGCAGTATTTT | 19 | TRBJ2-3 | . | TRBD2 | TRBV27
CASSLGDSSNQPQHF | TGTGCCAGCAGCTTAGGGGACAGTAGCAATCAGCCCCAGCATTTT | 15 | TRBJ1-5 | . | TRBD1 | TRBV7-2
CASSLAARAPETQYF | TGCGCCAGCAGCTTGGCAGCCAGGGCCCCAGAGACCCAGTACTTC | 15 | TRBJ2-5 | . | . | TRBV5-1
CASSPKDRVGTEAFF | TGTGCCAGCAGCCCAAAGGACAGGGTGGGCACTGAAGCTTTCTTT | 15 | TRBJ1-1 | . | TRBD1 | TRBV7-9
CASSGQVLSYEQYF | TGTGCCAGCAGTGGACAAGTCCTCTCCTACGAGCAGTACTTC | 14 | TRBJ2-7 | . | . | TRBV2
CASSPSVEQYF | TGTGCCAGCTCACCATCAGTCGAGCAGTACTTC | 11 | TRBJ2-7 | . | . | TRBV18
CAISGGGTSGYNEQFF | TGTGCCATCAGTGGCGGGGGGACTAGCGGATACAATGAGCAGTTCTTC | 16 | TRBJ2-1 | . | TRBD2 | TRBV10-3